The 2 T cell receptor beta chains below come from one sample, sequenced in a study of T-cell memory formation after mild COVID-19. TCRdb processed the 5' RACE reads anew with MiXCR; each CDR3 protein has one entry. Of about 290,000 distinct CDR3 sequences in the sample, about a sixth were seen once. The sequenced sample consisted of PBMCs or a T cell subset sorted from them (not recorded which). Receptors originate from a young man who had mild COVID-19 (a few samples of this study predate the infection). Cell type and time point are not known.

This clonotype was counted between two and nine times. The J gene is TRBJ1-4, the V gene TRBV30; D is possibly TRBD1 (5 bases). With 4 bases removed from V and 4 bases from J, the gap between germline ends came to 10 bases. Germline V gene data show CDR1 as GTSNPN and CDR2 as SVGIG (reference sequence). The CDR3 is made up of 13 amino acids. CDR3 in amino acids: CAWTRQINEKLFF. CDR3 in DNA: TGTGCCTGGACAAGACAGATTAATGAAAAACTGTTTTTT.

This chain uses TRBV10-3 with TRBJ2-3; D might be TRBD1 (6 bases). The CDR3 totals 13 residues. V was clipped by 7 bases and J by 2 bases, with 10 bases between them. Germline-derived CDR1 and CDR2 are ENHRY and SYGVKD. The CDR3 loop is CAITGQNTDTQYF. The DNA of the CDR3 is TGTGCCATCACTGGACAGAACACAGATACGCAGTATTTT.